This T cell receptor beta chain was identified during a study of immune characterization of retroperitoneal liposarcoma. TCRdb independently ran MiXCR on the PCR reads; one entry per CDR3 protein. The table includes roughly 9,800 distinct CDR3 sequences, more than 35% detected once. The CDR3 has 14 residues. The germline CDR1 and CDR2 sequences are MNHNY and SVGAGI (reference sequence). Trimming shortened V by 2 bases and J by 9 bases, and 11 bases separated the two germline ends. The TCR comes from a female donor with retroperitoneal liposarcoma. V gene TRBV6-6 combines with J gene TRBJ1-6, with D perhaps TRBD1 (5 bases). The sample was tumor tissue. CDR3 loop: CASSYRGDFSPLHF. The CDR3 DNA reads TGTGCCAGCAGTTACAGAGGGGATTTTTCACCCCTCCACTTT.